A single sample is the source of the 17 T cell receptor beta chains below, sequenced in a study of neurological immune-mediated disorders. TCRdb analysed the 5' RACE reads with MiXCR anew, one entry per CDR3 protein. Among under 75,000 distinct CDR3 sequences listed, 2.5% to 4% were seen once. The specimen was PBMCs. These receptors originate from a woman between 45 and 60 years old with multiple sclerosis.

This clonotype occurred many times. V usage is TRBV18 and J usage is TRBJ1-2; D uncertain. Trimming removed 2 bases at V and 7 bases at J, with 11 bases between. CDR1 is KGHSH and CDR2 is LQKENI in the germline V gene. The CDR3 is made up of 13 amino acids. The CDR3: CASSPYFLGGYTF. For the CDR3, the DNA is TGTGCCAGCTCACCATACTTCCTGGGTGGCTACACCTTC.

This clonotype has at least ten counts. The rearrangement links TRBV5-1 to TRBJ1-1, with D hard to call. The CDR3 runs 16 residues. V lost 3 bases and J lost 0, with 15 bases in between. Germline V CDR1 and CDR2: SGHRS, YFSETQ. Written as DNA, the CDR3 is TGCGCCAGCAGCTCAAGGCCTGGACTTCTGAACACTGAAGCTTTCTTT. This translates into CASSSRPGLLNTEAFF.

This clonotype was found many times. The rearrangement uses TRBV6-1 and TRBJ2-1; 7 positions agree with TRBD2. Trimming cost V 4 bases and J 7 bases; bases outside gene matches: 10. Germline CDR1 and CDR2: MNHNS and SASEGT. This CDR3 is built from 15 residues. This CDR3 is CASSALVGRGNEQFF. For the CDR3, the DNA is TGTGCCAGCAGTGCACTAGTTGGGAGGGGAAATGAGCAGTTCTTC.

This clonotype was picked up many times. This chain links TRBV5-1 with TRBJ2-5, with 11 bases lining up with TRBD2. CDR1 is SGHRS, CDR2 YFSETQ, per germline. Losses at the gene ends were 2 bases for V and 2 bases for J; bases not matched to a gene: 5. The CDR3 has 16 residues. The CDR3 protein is CASSFSLAGGQETQYF. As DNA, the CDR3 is TGCGCCAGCAGCTTTTCCCTAGCGGGGGGACAAGAGACCCAGTACTTC.

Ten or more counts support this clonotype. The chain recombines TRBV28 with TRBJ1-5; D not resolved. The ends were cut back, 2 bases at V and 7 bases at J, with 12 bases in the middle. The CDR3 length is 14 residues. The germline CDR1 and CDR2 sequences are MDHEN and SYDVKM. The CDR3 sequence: CASSLHRSLQPQHF. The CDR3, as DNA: TGTGCCAGCAGTTTACACCGTTCATTACAGCCCCAGCATTTT.

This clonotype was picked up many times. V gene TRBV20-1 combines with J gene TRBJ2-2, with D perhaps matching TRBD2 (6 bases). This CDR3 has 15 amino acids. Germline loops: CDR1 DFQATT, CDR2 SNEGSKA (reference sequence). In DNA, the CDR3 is TGCAGCGCCGCCCCTAGCGCCCCGAACACCGGGGAGCTGTTTTTT. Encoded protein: CSAAPSAPNTGELFF.

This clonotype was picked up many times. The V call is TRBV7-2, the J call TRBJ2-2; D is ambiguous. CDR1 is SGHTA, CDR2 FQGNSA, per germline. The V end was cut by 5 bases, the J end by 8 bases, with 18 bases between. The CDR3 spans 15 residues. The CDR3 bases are TGTGCCAGCAGCCCCCCGCCGAGGCGTTCAGGGGAGCTGTTTTTT. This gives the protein CASSPPPRRSGELFF.

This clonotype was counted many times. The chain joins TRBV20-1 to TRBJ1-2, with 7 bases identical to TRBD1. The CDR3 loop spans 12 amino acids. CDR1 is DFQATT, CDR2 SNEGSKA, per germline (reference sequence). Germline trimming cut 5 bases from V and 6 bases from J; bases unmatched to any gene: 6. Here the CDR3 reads CSAAGQYDGYTF. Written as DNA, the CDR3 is TGCAGTGCTGCGGGACAGTATGATGGCTACACCTTC.

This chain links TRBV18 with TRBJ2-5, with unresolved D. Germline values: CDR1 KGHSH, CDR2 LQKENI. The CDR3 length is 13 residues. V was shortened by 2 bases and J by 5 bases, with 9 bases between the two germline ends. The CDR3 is CASSPGKVETQYF. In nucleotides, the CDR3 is TGTGCCAGCTCACCAGGGAAAGTGGAGACCCAGTACTTC. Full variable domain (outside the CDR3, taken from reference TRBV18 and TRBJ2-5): NAGVMQNPRHLVRRRGQEARLRCSPMKGHSHVYWYRQLPEEGLKFMVYLQKENIIDESGMPKERFSAEFPKEGPSILRIQQVVRGDSAAYFCASSPGKVETQYFGPGTRLLVL.

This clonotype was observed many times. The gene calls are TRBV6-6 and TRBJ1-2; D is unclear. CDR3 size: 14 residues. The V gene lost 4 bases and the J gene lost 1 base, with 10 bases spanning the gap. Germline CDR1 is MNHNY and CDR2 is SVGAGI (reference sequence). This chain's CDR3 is CASSSSGGNYGYTF. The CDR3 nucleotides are TGTGCCAGCAGTTCGAGTGGCGGTAACTATGGCTACACCTTC.

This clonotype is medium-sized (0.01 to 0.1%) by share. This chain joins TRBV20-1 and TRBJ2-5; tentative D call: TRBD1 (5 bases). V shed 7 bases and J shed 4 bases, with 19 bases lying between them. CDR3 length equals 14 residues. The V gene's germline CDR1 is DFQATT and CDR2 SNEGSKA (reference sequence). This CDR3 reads CSGVRGLESETQYF. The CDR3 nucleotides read TGCAGTGGAGTTAGGGGCCTGGAATCAGAGACCCAGTACTTC.

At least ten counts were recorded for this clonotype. CDR3: CSARGGRYSGNTIYF. CDR3 coding DNA: TGCAGTGCTAGAGGGGGTAGATACTCTGGAAACACCATATATTTT. This chain links TRBV20-1 with TRBJ1-3; no reliable D call. Germline V gives CDR1 DFQATT, CDR2 SNEGSKA (reference sequence). Trimming removed 1 base at V and 0 bases at J, with 10 bases between. The CDR3 extends over 15 amino acids.

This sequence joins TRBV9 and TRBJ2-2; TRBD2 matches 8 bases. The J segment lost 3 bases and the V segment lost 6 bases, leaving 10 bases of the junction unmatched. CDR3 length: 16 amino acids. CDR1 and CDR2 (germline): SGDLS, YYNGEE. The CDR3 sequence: CASTLDGSGDTGELFF. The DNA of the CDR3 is TGTGCCAGCACCTTGGACGGTAGCGGGGACACCGGGGAGCTGTTTTTT.

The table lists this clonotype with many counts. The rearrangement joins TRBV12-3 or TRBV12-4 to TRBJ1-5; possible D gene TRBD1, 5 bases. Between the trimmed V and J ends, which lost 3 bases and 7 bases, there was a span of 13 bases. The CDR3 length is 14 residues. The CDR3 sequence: CASSLGGGTQPQHF. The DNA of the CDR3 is TGTGCCAGCAGTTTGGGGGGAGGGACCCAGCCCCAGCATTTT.

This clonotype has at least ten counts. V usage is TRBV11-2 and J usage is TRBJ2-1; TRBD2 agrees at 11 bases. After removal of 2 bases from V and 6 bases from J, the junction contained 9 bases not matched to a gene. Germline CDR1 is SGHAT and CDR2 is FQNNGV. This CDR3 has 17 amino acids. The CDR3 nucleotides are TGTGCCAGCAGCTTAACACTCTTTAGCGGGGGGGCCAATGAGCAGTTCTTC. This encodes CASSLTLFSGGANEQFF.

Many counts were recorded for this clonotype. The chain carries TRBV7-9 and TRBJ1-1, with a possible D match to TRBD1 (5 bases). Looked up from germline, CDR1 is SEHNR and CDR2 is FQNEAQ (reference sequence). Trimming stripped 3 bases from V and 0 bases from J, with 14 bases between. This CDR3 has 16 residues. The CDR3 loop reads CASSFKGPFMNTEAFF. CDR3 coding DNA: TGTGCCAGCAGCTTTAAGGGGCCCTTTATGAACACTGAAGCTTTCTTT.

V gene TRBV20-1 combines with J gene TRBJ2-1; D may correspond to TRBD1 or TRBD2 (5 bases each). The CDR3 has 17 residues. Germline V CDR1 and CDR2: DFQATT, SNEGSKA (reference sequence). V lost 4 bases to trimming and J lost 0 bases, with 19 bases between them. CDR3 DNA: TGCAGTGCTACTCCCCCTGGGGGAGACCTCTCCTACAATGAGCAGTTCTTC. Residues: CSATPPGGDLSYNEQFF.